This entry features one T cell receptor beta chain sequence. These memory T cells were uncultured and sequenced directly after ex vivo isolation. These data are taken from a study of CD4 T cell repertoires in COVID-19. This CDR3 spans 13 amino acids. J gave up 2 bases and V 8 bases, and 4 bases lay outside the gene matches. Germline assignment: CDR1 MNHEY and CDR2 SVGAGI. Some clones are missing from TCRdb's copy, which holds only in-frame ones; the method was immunoSEQ multiplex PCR. The table records more than 65,000 clones, approximately 83% of them present only once. The chain uses TRBV6-5 and TRBJ2-5; 8 bases fit TRBD2. The clonotype originates from a human donor who had COVID-19. Material: CD4+ T cells from peripheral blood, obtained after recovery from COVID-19. CDR3 coding DNA: TGTGCCAGCGGGGGGACTAGGCAAGAGACCCAGTACTTC. It yields the protein CASGGTRQETQYF.